What follows is one TCR beta chain and its context. Its antigen is still unknown. The sample holds no much larger clone one base away, and base qualities are not on file. Genomic DNA was isolated from the sorted cells so that the TCRbeta CDR3 region could be sequenced. TCRbeta CDR3 regions were sequenced using the immunoSEQ Assay. TCRdb retrieved this table from immuneACCESS and kept in-frame rearrangements only. Not all clones are present; in checked studies, unresolved V genes account for under half, and no reason is known for the remainder. The sample contains tens of thousands of clones, 94% of them found a single time. The ten most abundant clones make up approximately 19% of the sample. The sample comes from a study of OX40 agonist ivuxolimab in advanced cancers. With respect to the entire study: Ivuxolimab was an agonistic, fully human IgG2 monoclonal antibody directed against OX40 (CD134), a costimulatory receptor. A male proportion of approximately 83% and a mean age of around 60 years, ranging from roughly 23 to 90, were recorded for the dose-escalation cohort. Prior anti-PD-1, anti-PD-L1 or anti-CTLA-4 therapy was permitted, and 30% to 45% of dose-escalation patients had received checkpoint inhibitors. Three dose-escalation patients achieved partial responses, one with hepatocellular carcinoma and two with cutaneous melanoma. Intravenous ivuxolimab was administered to patients every 2 weeks at six dose levels: 0.01, 0.1, 0.3, 1.5, 3 and 10 mg/kg. The paper covers the monotherapy dose-escalation part of the phase I ivuxolimab trial, which included N of about 56 patients. Of the roughly 53 patients in dose escalation, 19 had hepatocellular carcinoma, some 15 had melanoma, 9 had renal cell carcinoma and 9 had head and neck cancer. Peripheral TCRbeta sequencing was intended to test whether TCR sequence diversity was altered and clonal T-cell expansion was caused by ivuxolimab. Results the study describes overall, beyond this receptor: Low levels of normalized T-cell clonal expansion were also seen in some patients who did not respond. After ivuxolimab, more expanded clones were found on average in CD8+ T cells than in CD4+ T cells. The antigen specificity of the peripheral T cells that underwent clonal expansion was not determined. Clonal expansion of both CD4+ and CD8+ blood T cells was observed from baseline to week 6 at doses 0.1 to 3.0 mg/kg. In partial responders in the 0.1-3.0 mg/kg groups, normalized peripheral clonal expansion was found to be among the lowest, especially among CD8+ T cells.

The trial excluded patients who had a history of autoimmune disease or were on systemic immunosuppression. Peripheral blood for TCR sequencing was collected from all dose cohorts at baseline, on cycle 4 day 1, and on cycle 7 day 1. Samples came from an open-label, multicenter, first-in-human phase I dose-escalation trial of ivuxolimab. Adults with locally advanced or metastatic melanoma, renal cell carcinoma, hepatocellular carcinoma or head and neck squamous cell carcinoma were enrolled in the trial. Before TCR sequencing, CD4+ T cells and CD8+ T cells from peripheral blood were sorted into separate populations. Via the germline V gene (reference sequence), CDR1 is SGHNT and CDR2 YYREEE. Between the V and J ends, shortened by 2 bases and 2 bases respectively, the junction contains 10 bases. The CDR3 sequence holds 14 residues, the cysteine and phenylalanine included. Kept here is only the CDR3 DNA, which spans 42 bases and is read in frame from base 1.

The source of this sequence is an adult with an advanced solid tumor such as melanoma, head and neck, liver or kidney cancer. This material consisted of CD4+ or CD8+ T cells sorted from blood, taken in a trial of the OX40 agonist ivuxolimab. The sequence is built from TRBV5-4 and TRBJ1-1; there is no confident call for the D gene. The bases read TGTGCCAGCAGCTTCGAGGTTAGTAACACTGAAGCTTTCTTT. Its protein is CASSFEVSNTEAFF.